One T cell receptor beta chain is described in this entry. Germline V lookup: CDR1 SGDLS, CDR2 YYNGEE. This CDR3 has 17 residues. Trimming cost V 0 bases and J 0 bases, with 14 bases left between them. The source of the sample is a study of shared clonotypes between healthy human individuals. The table came from immunoSEQ multiplex PCR; TCRdb's copy has only in-frame clones and leaves some out. The sample shows roughly 660,000 clones, around 90% of them seen only once. CD8 memory comprised CD45RO+ plus CCR7-negative CD45RA+ TemRA cells. The chain employs TRBV9 and TRBJ2-3, with D perhaps matching TRBD2 (5 bases). The TCR sequence derives from a man younger than 35 in good health. Some clones in this sample may be carry-over from other donors' samples. Sequences were obtained from memory CD8+ T cells from PBMCs. Sample subset: CD45RO+ cells pooled with CCR7-negative TemRA cells. The CDR3 reads CASSVVPLGISTDTQYF. DNA of the CDR3: TGTGCCAGCAGCGTAGTACCGCTCGGGATTAGCACAGATACGCAGTATTTT.